This T cell receptor (beta chain) was identified during a study of shared clonotypes between healthy human individuals. General study findings and limits: The generation probabilities recorded for non-shared clonotypes fell below those of clonotypes shared by all four donors.

V lost 4 bases and J lost 3, with 19 bases in between. Germline lookup yields CDR1 MDHEN and CDR2 SYDVKM. The CDR3 contains 17 residues. For this clone: The antigen is unknown.

Measured with immunoSEQ multiplex PCR; TCRdb has only the in-frame clones, and not every one. The sample comprises around 1,900,000 clones, around 95% of which are singletons, and about 1.6% rests with the top ten. CD8 cells regarded as naive lacked CD45RO, were positively chosen for CCR7, and omitted terminally differentiated effector memory CD45RA+ cells. This rearrangement joins TRBV28 to TRBJ2-1, with D uncertain. Sequencing input: naive CD8+ T cells from PBMCs. This TCR came from a man between 18 and 29 years old in good health. Some clones in this sample may be carry-over from other donors' samples. The CDR3 protein is CASSYGQENPIYNEQFF. CDR3 DNA: TGTGCCAGCAGTTACGGTCAGGAGAATCCGATCTACAATGAGCAGTTCTTC. Filled out from reference TRBV28 and TRBJ2-1, the complete variable domain reads DVKVTQSSRYLVKRTGEKVFLECVQDMDHENMFWYRQDPGLGLRLIYFSYDVKMKEKGDIPEGYSVSREKKERFSLILESASTNQTSMYLCASSYGQENPIYNEQFFGPGTRLTVL.